These 17 T cell receptor beta chains originate from one sample sequenced in a study of technical replicates of blood from a handful of donors. This table comes from immunoSEQ multiplex PCR, and its TCRdb copy is limited to in-frame clones, with some not included. The sample consists of approximately 73,000 clones, approximately 93% of them appearing once. Sequencing was performed on T cells isolated from PBMCs. All receptors come from a human donor in good health.

V usage is TRBV15 and J usage is TRBJ2-7, with 9 bases identical to TRBD1. The CDR3 has 15 residues. The V and J ends lost 0 bases and 7 bases, in that order; junction bases with no gene match: 7. Germline V gene data show CDR1 as LNHNV and CDR2 as YYDKDF (reference sequence). The CDR3 nucleotides are TGTGCCACCAGCAGAGATCGAGGACAGGGGCGGGAGCAGTACTTC. The encoded protein is CATSRDRGQGREQYF. Filled out from reference TRBV15 and TRBJ2-7, the complete variable domain reads DAMVIQNPRYQVTQFGKPVTLSCSQTLNHNVMYWYQQKSSQAPKLLFHYYDKDFNNEADTPDNFQSRRPNTSFCFLDIRSPGLGDTAMYLCATSRDRGQGREQYFGPGTRLTVT.

The chain has TRBV7-2 and TRBJ1-5; D perhaps matches TRBD1 (6 bases). Germline V gives CDR1 SGHTA, CDR2 FQGNSA. Between the trimmed V and J ends, which lost 2 bases and 3 bases, there was a span of 11 bases. This CDR3 has 15 amino acids. The CDR3 DNA sequence: TGTGCCAGCAGCTTATGGCCAGGGGACAATCAGCCCCAGCATTTT. Its translation is CASSLWPGDNQPQHF.

V is TRBV4-1 and J is TRBJ1-1; D gene unclear. The V gene's germline CDR1 is MGHRA and CDR2 YSYEKL. The CDR3 extends over 14 amino acids. Trimming took off 4 bases at V and 2 bases at J, with 11 bases between the two ends. CDR3 amino acids: CASSPPGFNTEAFF. In DNA form, the CDR3 reads TGCGCCAGCAGCCCTCCGGGGTTTAACACTGAAGCTTTCTTT.

The chain has TRBV6-6 and TRBJ2-3, with TRBD2 identical over 9 bases. Unmatched junction bases numbered 5, after V lost 8 bases and J lost 5 bases. The CDR3 covers 13 residues. In germline, CDR1 is MNHNY, CDR2 SVGAGI (reference sequence). CDR3 DNA: TGTGCCAGCCACGGCGGGAGGGGAGATACGCAGTATTTT. It encodes CASHGGRGDTQYF.

The chain recombines TRBV10-3 with TRBJ1-1, with D perhaps matching TRBD1 (5 bases). There are 13 residues in the CDR3. CDR1 is ENHRY, CDR2 SYGVKD, per germline. Trimming pared 3 bases from V and 4 bases from J, leaving 9 bases between. CDR3 in amino acids: CAISDREGTEAFF. CDR3 DNA sequence: TGTGCCATCAGTGACAGGGAGGGCACTGAAGCTTTCTTT.

In its sample, this clone was seen once. This sequence joins TRBV6-5 and TRBJ2-7; D is possibly TRBD2 (6 bases). Trimming removed 4 bases at V and 1 base at J, with 17 bases between. CDR1 and CDR2 (germline): MNHEY, SVGAGI. There are 16 residues in the CDR3. DNA of the CDR3: TGTGCCAGCAGTTTGTCCGGGACTTTGAATTCCTACGAGCAGTACTTC. This sequence encodes CASSLSGTLNSYEQYF.

The CDR3 DNA reads TGCGCCAGCAGCTCTCCCACTAGCGGGGGGCCCAATGAGCAGTTCTTC. Its protein is CASSSPTSGGPNEQFF. V gene TRBV5-1 combines with J gene TRBJ2-1; 12 bases are shared with TRBD2. V shed 3 bases, J shed 6 bases, and the junction held 7 bases outside the gene matches. Germline V gene sequence: CDR1 SGHRS, CDR2 YFSETQ. This CDR3 is built from 16 residues. Full variable domain (outside the CDR3, taken from reference TRBV5-1 and TRBJ2-1): KAGVTQTPRYLIKTRGQQVTLSCSPISGHRSVSWYQQTPGQGLQFLFEYFSETQRNKGNFPGRFSGRQFSNSRSEMNVSTLELGDSALYLCASSSPTSGGPNEQFFGPGTRLTVL.

V and J are TRBV7-2 and TRBJ1-1; D possibly corresponds to TRBD1 (5 bases). The CDR3 runs to 16 residues. CDR1 and CDR2 from the germline V gene are SGHTA and FQGNSA. V was clipped by 3 bases and J by 6 bases, with 20 bases between them. This chain's CDR3 is CASSFFPQGSTSEAFF. Here the CDR3 DNA reads TGTGCCAGCAGCTTTTTCCCCCAGGGATCAACGTCTGAAGCTTTCTTT.

The chain is built from TRBV25-1 and TRBJ2-5; 9 nucleotides line up with TRBD2. Germline V gene sequence: CDR1 MGHDK, CDR2 SYGVNS. The CDR3 has 17 amino acids. V gave up 0 bases and J gave up 3 bases; unmatched junction bases: 8. CDR3 amino acids: CASSEYSASGEKETQYF. Written as DNA, the CDR3 is TGTGCCAGCAGTGAATATTCAGCTAGCGGGGAGAAAGAGACCCAGTACTTC.

A remark on this clone: Within the sample, other DNA sequences also encode this same CDR3. The chain employs TRBV29-1 and TRBJ2-7; 7 positions agree with TRBD2. The CDR3 loop spans 13 amino acids. The V and J ends lost 4 bases and 2 bases, in that order; junction bases with no gene match: 5. The germline gives CDR1 SQVTM, CDR2 ANQGSEA. Here the CDR3 reads CSVVGGSTYEQYF. CDR3 bases: TGCAGCGTTGTGGGCGGGAGCACCTACGAGCAGTACTTC.

The CDR3 region is CASSHWGGETQYF. CDR3 nucleotide sequence: TGTGCCAGCAGCCATTGGGGCGGAGAGACCCAGTACTTC. The V gene is TRBV4-2, the J gene TRBJ2-5, with a possible D match to TRBD1 (5 bases). The V and J ends lost 3 bases and 4 bases respectively, with 9 bases between them. The CDR3 spans 13 residues. Germline CDR1 reads LGHNA; CDR2 reads YNFKEQ.

The V call is TRBV9, the J call TRBJ1-2; possible D gene TRBD1, 5 bases. Germline assignment: CDR1 SGDLS and CDR2 YYNGEE. Trimming stripped 3 bases from V and 3 bases from J, with 18 bases between. There are 16 residues in the CDR3. The CDR3: CASSASGRGWDYGYTF. The CDR3 DNA follows: TGTGCCAGCAGCGCCTCAGGGCGGGGCTGGGACTATGGCTACACCTTC.

V usage is TRBV27 and J usage is TRBJ2-7, with 12 bases that match TRBD2. CDR1 and CDR2 (germline): MNHEY, SMNVEV (reference sequence). This CDR3 has 16 amino acids. J was trimmed by 5 bases and V by 3 bases; bases with no gene match: 8. CDR3 loop: CASSLLAGGPGDEQYF. CDR3 DNA sequence: TGTGCCAGCAGTTTGCTAGCGGGAGGGCCAGGAGACGAGCAGTACTTC.

V and J are TRBV10-3 and TRBJ2-3; TRBD1 is a possible D gene (5 bases). V shed 4 bases and J shed 5 bases, with 7 bases lying between them. CDR1 is ENHRY and CDR2 is SYGVKD in the germline V gene. The CDR3 covers 12 residues. The CDR3 reads CAISGGGDTQYF. DNA for the CDR3: TGTGCCATCAGTGGGGGCGGAGATACGCAGTATTTT.

This chain links TRBV28 with TRBJ2-5; D might be TRBD2 (6 bases). The germline CDR1 and CDR2 sequences are MDHEN and SYDVKM. The CDR3 covers 15 residues. Trimming removed 2 bases at V and 9 bases at J, with 19 bases between. This chain's CDR3 is CASSLGGTSWGSQYF. The CDR3 nucleotides are TGTGCCAGCAGTTTAGGAGGGACCTCATGGGGGTCCCAGTACTTC.

The chain carries TRBV5-1 and TRBJ2-5; 13 positions match TRBD2. This CDR3 has 16 residues. Trimming at V came to 4 bases and at J to 4 bases, leaving 7 bases not matched to a gene. From germline, CDR1 is SGHRS and CDR2 YFSETQ. CDR3 nucleotides: TGCGCCAGCAGCCTACGGACTAGCGGGAGCCGAGAGACCCAGTACTTC. Its translation: CASSLRTSGSRETQYF.

This clone was detected once. The gene calls are TRBV25-1 and TRBJ1-1; 7 positions agree with TRBD1. V shed 1 base and J 10 bases; nucleotides not matched to a gene: 3. CDR3 length equals 12 residues. Germline loops: CDR1 MGHDK, CDR2 SYGVNS. CDR3 loop: CASSEWDSSAFF. DNA of the CDR3: TGTGCCAGCAGTGAATGGGACAGTTCAGCTTTCTTT.